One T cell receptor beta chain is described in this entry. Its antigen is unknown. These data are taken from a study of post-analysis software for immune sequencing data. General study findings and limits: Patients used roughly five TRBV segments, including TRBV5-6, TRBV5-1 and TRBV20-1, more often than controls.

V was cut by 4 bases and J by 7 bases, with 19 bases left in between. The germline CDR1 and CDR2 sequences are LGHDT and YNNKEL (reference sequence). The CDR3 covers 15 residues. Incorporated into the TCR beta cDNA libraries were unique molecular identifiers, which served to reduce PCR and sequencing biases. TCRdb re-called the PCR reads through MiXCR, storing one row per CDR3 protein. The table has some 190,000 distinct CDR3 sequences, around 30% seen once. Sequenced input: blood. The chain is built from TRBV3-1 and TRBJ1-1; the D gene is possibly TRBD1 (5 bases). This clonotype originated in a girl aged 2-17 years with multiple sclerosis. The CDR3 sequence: CASSPFGAAILEAFF. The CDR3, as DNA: TGTGCCAGCAGCCCATTCGGGGCAGCTATACTTGAAGCTTTCTTT.